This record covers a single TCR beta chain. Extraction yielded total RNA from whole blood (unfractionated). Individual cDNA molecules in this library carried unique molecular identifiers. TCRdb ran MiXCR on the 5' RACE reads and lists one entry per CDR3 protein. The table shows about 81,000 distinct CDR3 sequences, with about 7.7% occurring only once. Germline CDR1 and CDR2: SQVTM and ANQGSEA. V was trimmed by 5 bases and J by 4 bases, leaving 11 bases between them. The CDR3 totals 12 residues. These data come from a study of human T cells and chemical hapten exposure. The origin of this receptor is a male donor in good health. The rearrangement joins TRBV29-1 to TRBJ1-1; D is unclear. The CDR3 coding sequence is TGCAGCGTTCGGTGGGGAGCCACTGAAGCTTTCTTT. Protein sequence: CSVRWGATEAFF. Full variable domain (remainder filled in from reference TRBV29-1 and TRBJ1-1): SAVISQKPSRDICQRGTSLTIQCQVDSQVTMMFWYRQQPGQSLTLIATANQGSEATYESGFVIDKFPISRPNLTFSTLTVSNMSPEDSSIYLCSVRWGATEAFFGQGTRLTVV.